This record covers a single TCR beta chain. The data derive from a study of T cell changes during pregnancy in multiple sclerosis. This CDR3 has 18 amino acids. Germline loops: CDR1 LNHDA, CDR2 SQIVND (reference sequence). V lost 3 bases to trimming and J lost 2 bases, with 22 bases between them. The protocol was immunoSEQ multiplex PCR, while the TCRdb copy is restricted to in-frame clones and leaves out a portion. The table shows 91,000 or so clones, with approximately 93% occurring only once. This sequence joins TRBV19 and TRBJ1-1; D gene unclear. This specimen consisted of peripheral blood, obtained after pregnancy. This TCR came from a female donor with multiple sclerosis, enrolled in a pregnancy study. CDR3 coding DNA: TGTGCCAGTAGTATGACAACGGGTTGGACGGGGAGTAACACTGAAGCTTTCTTT. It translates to CASSMTTGWTGSNTEAFF.